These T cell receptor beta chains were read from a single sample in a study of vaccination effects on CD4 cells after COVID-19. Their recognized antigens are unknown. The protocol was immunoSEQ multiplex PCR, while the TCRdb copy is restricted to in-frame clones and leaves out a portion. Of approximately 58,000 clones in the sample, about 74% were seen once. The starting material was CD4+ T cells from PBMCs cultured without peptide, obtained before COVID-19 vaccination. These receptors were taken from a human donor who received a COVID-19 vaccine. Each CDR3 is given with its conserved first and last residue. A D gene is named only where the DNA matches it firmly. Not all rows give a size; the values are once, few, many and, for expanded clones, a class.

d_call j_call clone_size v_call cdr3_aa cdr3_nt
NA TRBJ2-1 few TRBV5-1 CASSLGGAGEQFF TGCGCCAGCAGCTTGGGGGGGGCCGGTGAGCAGTTCTTC
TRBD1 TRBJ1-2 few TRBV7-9 CASSQGQGTNYGYTF TGTGCCAGCAGCCAGGGACAGGGCACTAACTATGGCTACACCTTC
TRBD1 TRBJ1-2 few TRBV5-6 CASMTGGAYGYTF TGTGCCAGCATGACAGGGGGAGCCTATGGCTACACCTTC
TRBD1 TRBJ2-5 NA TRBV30 CAWTSGTGGFGETQYF TGTGCCTGGACCTCCGGGACAGGGGGTTTCGGGGAGACCCAGTACTTC
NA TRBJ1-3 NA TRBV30 CAWSQGSPGNTIYF TGTGCCTGGAGCCAGGGATCGCCTGGAAACACCATATATTTT
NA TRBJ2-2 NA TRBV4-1 CASSRPLGETNTGELFF TGCGCCAGCAGCCGCCCTTTGGGGGAAACGAACACCGGGGAGCTGTTTTTT
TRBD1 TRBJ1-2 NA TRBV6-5 CASSYFGTDHGYTF TGTGCCAGCAGTTATTTCGGGACAGACCATGGCTACACCTTC
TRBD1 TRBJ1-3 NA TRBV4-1 CASSSGQAYSGNTIYF TGCGCCAGCAGCAGTGGACAGGCATACTCTGGAAACACCATATATTTT
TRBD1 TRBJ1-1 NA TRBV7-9 CASRLSGGPNTEAFF TGTGCCAGCAGACTCTCAGGGGGACCGAACACTGAAGCTTTCTTT
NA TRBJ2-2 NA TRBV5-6 CASRAGPDNTGELFF TGTGCCAGCAGGGCGGGACCGGACAACACCGGGGAGCTGTTTTTT
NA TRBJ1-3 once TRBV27 CASSNLRSGNTIYF TGTGCCAGCAGCAATCTGAGGTCTGGAAACACCATATATTTT
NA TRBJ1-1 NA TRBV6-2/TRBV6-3 CASSQLGGRGTEAFF TGTGCCAGCAGTCAACTCGGGGGGCGCGGCACTGAAGCTTTCTTT
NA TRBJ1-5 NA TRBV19 CASSIGRTGHQPQHF TGTGCCAGTAGTATAGGCCGCACGGGGCATCAGCCCCAGCATTTT
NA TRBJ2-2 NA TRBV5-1 CASSLGRENTGELFF TGCGCCAGCAGCTTAGGCAGGGAGAACACCGGGGAGCTGTTTTTT
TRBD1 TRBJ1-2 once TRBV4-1 CASSQSTGGASLGYTF TGCGCCAGCAGCCAGTCAACAGGGGGCGCTTCTCTCGGCTACACCTTC
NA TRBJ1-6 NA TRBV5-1 CASSPGPPYNSPLHF TGCGCCAGCAGCCCGGGTCCCCCCTATAATTCACCCCTCCACTTT